A single sample gave rise to the 30 T cell receptor beta chains below, sequenced in a study of blood T cell repertoires in COVID-19. Clones were read by immunoSEQ multiplex PCR, and TCRdb kept only the in-frame ones, dropping some. The sample has approximately 260,000 clones; about 93% are singletons. Sequenced input: PBMCs or T cells enriched from blood (not recorded which). Source of these receptors: a woman aged 18 to 35 who had recovered from COVID-19.

This rearrangement joins TRBV5-1 to TRBJ1-1; D may be TRBD1 (5 bases). Trimming took 4 bases from V and 0 from J, leaving 10 bases between them. The CDR3 runs 14 residues. Germline V gives CDR1 SGHRS, CDR2 YFSETQ. CDR3 nucleotide sequence: TGCGCCAGCAGCCCGGACACCCTGAACACTGAAGCTTTCTTT. As protein: CASSPDTLNTEAFF.

The rearrangement links TRBV19 to TRBJ2-7, with TRBD2 as a possible D gene (7 bases). This CDR3 comprises 12 residues. Germline values: CDR1 LNHDA, CDR2 SQIVND (reference sequence). V was shortened by 6 bases and J by 6 bases, with 12 bases between the two germline ends. In DNA, the CDR3 is TGTGCCAGTAGAAGGAGGGGGGGCGAGCAGTACTTC. As protein: CASRRRGGEQYF.

The chain is built from TRBV18 and TRBJ2-7, with D possibly matching TRBD1 (6 bases). V lost 5 bases, J lost 0 bases, and 11 bases lay in between. Germline assignment: CDR1 KGHSH and CDR2 LQKENI. This CDR3 is 14 amino acids long. The chain's CDR3 is CASSSGQNSYEQYF. The CDR3 DNA sequence: TGTGCCAGCTCATCCGGACAGAACTCCTACGAGCAGTACTTC.

The CDR3 DNA reads TGTGCCAGCAGCGGAGGGACAGACCGCTATGGCTACACCTTC. Its protein is CASSGGTDRYGYTF. The rearrangement joins TRBV9 to TRBJ1-2; 7 nucleotides line up with TRBD1. Unmatched junction bases numbered 6, after V lost 3 bases and J lost 4 bases. The CDR3 loop spans 14 amino acids. CDR1 is SGDLS, CDR2 YYNGEE, per germline.

CDR3 region: CASSIVTGRSAYEAFF. The CDR3 DNA is TGTGCCAGTAGTATAGTGACAGGGCGTTCCGCTTATGAAGCTTTCTTT. V and J are TRBV19 and TRBJ1-1; 7 nucleotides match TRBD1. Germline V gene lookup returns CDR1 LNHDA and CDR2 SQIVND (reference sequence). The trim removed 1 base at V and 7 bases at J, leaving 12 bases unmatched. There are 16 residues in the CDR3.

This rearrangement joins TRBV6-5 to TRBJ1-6, with TRBD1 identical over 7 bases. The CDR3 contains 15 residues. In germline, CDR1 is MNHEY, CDR2 SVGAGI. The V gene end was trimmed by 2 bases and the J gene end by 8 bases; junction bases not matched to a gene: 6. The CDR3 loop reads CASSYITGVDSPLHF. The CDR3 nucleotides read TGTGCCAGCAGTTACATTACAGGGGTAGATTCACCCCTCCACTTT.

In this sample, this clone turned up once. The chain has TRBV12-3 or TRBV12-4 and TRBJ2-3; no clear D. The V gene lost 4 bases and the J gene lost 8 bases, with 13 bases spanning the gap. CDR3 size: 13 residues. For the CDR3, the DNA is TGTGCCAGCAGTTCTACTCGATCCGGTACGCAGTATTTT. This sequence encodes CASSSTRSGTQYF.

The V call is TRBV2, the J call TRBJ2-2; D is perhaps TRBD1 (6 bases). The ends were cut back, 6 bases at V and 0 bases at J, with 14 bases in the middle. The CDR3 has 16 amino acids. The germline V gene encodes CDR1 SNHLY and CDR2 FYNNEI. This chain's CDR3 is CASRTGFATNTGELFF. As DNA, the CDR3 is TGTGCCAGCAGAACAGGGTTTGCGACGAACACCGGGGAGCTGTTTTTT.

The gene calls are TRBV6-5 and TRBJ2-7, with 12 nucleotides matching TRBD2. This CDR3 region has 15 residues. Germline CDR1 and CDR2: MNHEY and SVGAGI. Trimming cost V 6 bases and J 0 bases; bases outside gene matches: 3. CDR3 bases: TGTGCCAGCAGGCTAGCGGGAGGGGACTCCTACGAGCAGTACTTC. Protein: CASRLAGGDSYEQYF.

This sequence joins TRBV15 and TRBJ1-2; D possibly corresponds to TRBD1 (5 bases). Germline values: CDR1 LNHNV, CDR2 YYDKDF (reference sequence). V gave up 0 bases and J gave up 6 bases, with 20 bases separating them. This CDR3 region has 17 residues. The CDR3 bases are TGTGCCACCAGCAGAGAGGGACGGGAGGTGTCGCAGGATGGCTACACCTTC. It is translated as CATSREGREVSQDGYTF.

The chain has TRBV6-2 or TRBV6-3 and TRBJ1-1; no clear D. The CDR3 consists of 12 residues. With 2 bases removed from V and 5 bases from J, the gap between germline ends came to 6 bases. Germline-derived CDR1 and CDR2 are MNHEY and SVGEGT. The CDR3 sequence is CASSYLQTEAFF. The CDR3, as DNA: TGTGCCAGCAGTTACCTCCAGACTGAAGCTTTCTTT.

This clone was counted once. The chain combines TRBV19 with TRBJ1-3, with D possibly being TRBD1 (5 bases). Germline V gene sequence: CDR1 LNHDA, CDR2 SQIVND (reference sequence). The CDR3 sequence is 16 residues long. The ends were cut back, 3 bases at V and 5 bases at J, with 17 bases in the middle. CDR3 region: CASSIGSGGFRNTIYF. The CDR3 DNA reads TGTGCCAGTAGTATTGGATCCGGGGGGTTCAGAAACACCATATATTTT.

The chain uses TRBV25-1 and TRBJ2-2, with TRBD1 matching 11 bases. Germline-derived CDR1 and CDR2 are MGHDK and SYGVNS. V shed 4 bases and J 4 bases; nucleotides not matched to a gene: 8. This CDR3 spans 17 amino acids. CDR3: CASSGTGQGAGTGELFF. In DNA, the CDR3 is TGTGCCAGCAGTGGGACAGGACAGGGGGCGGGCACCGGGGAGCTGTTTTTT.

The chain employs TRBV6-4 and TRBJ1-2, with 8 bases aligning to TRBD1. Trimming removed 7 bases from V and 0 bases from J; junction bases left unmatched: 4. Germline assignment: CDR1 MRHNA and CDR2 SNTAGT. This CDR3 comprises 14 residues. In DNA form, the CDR3 reads TGTGCCAGCAACGACAGGGGAGCTAACTATGGCTACACCTTC. Translation gives CASNDRGANYGYTF.

The chain carries TRBV29-1 and TRBJ1-1; 7 positions agree with TRBD1. Germline CDR1 SQVTM, CDR2 ANQGSEA. The CDR3 sequence is 14 residues long. V lost 1 base, J lost 5 bases, and 7 bases stayed unmatched. The CDR3 coding sequence is TGCAGCGTTGAAGGGGCAGGGGGGAGGACTGAAGCTTTCTTT. Its translation: CSVEGAGGRTEAFF.

This sequence joins TRBV28 and TRBJ2-3; D gene uncertain. The CDR3 extends over 12 amino acids. The germline CDR1 and CDR2 sequences are MDHEN and SYDVKM. V lost 6 bases to trimming and J lost 0 bases, with 4 bases between them. The CDR3 is CASSFSTDTQYF. The DNA for the CDR3 is TGTGCCAGCAGCTTTAGCACAGATACGCAGTATTTT.

The CDR3 reads CASSFRTGVSTNEKLFF. In DNA, the CDR3 is TGTGCCAGCAGTTTCAGGACAGGGGTATCAACTAATGAAAAACTGTTTTTT. The chain uses TRBV27 and TRBJ1-4; 9 nucleotides align to TRBD1. This CDR3 has 17 residues. The V and J ends lost 3 bases and 0 bases, in that order; junction bases with no gene match: 5. Germline V CDR1 and CDR2: MNHEY, SMNVEV (reference sequence).

V usage is TRBV5-4 and J usage is TRBJ2-7, with 10 nucleotides matching TRBD2. This CDR3 has 14 amino acids. Trimming took 1 base from V and 8 from J; bases not matched to a gene: 6. The V gene's germline CDR1 is SGHNT and CDR2 YYREEE (reference sequence). CDR3 in amino acids: CASSLTSGDPKQYF. As DNA, the CDR3 is TGTGCCAGCAGCTTGACTAGCGGGGACCCCAAGCAGTACTTC.

DNA for the CDR3: TGTGCCAGCAGTTTTCCATCGGGGTATGGCTACACCTTC. Translating it yields CASSFPSGYGYTF. The V call is TRBV27, the J call TRBJ1-2; D not certain. There are 13 residues in the CDR3. Germline-derived CDR1 and CDR2 are MNHEY and SMNVEV (reference sequence). Between the trimmed V and J ends, which lost 3 bases and 5 bases, there was a span of 10 bases.

The rearrangement uses TRBV10-2 and TRBJ2-1; D not resolved. The CDR3 sequence is 14 residues long. Trimming took 5 bases from V and 2 from J, leaving 10 bases between them. The germline gives CDR1 WSHSY, CDR2 SAAADI. The CDR3 region is CASSLQATYNEQFF. CDR3 DNA: TGCGCCAGCAGTCTTCAAGCTACCTACAATGAGCAGTTCTTC.

CDR3 sequence reads: CASSLVSRVDEQFF. DNA for the CDR3: TGTGCCAGCAGCTTAGTTTCGCGGGTGGATGAGCAGTTCTTC. V usage is TRBV11-3 and J usage is TRBJ2-1; tentatively, D is TRBD2 (5 bases). The length of the CDR3 is 14 residues. Trimming left V 1 base short and J 8 bases short, with 12 bases between. Germline CDR1 is SGHNT and CDR2 is YENEEA.

The chain links TRBV3-1 (or the pseudogene TRBV3-2) to TRBJ1-3; TRBD1 is a possible D gene (5 bases). The germline V gene encodes CDR1 LGHDT and CDR2 YNNKEL (reference sequence). CDR3 length: 16 amino acids. The germline V and J ends were trimmed by 5 bases and 0 bases, with 14 bases remaining between them. The CDR3 region has the DNA TGTGCCAGCAGCAATCTCTACAGGCGCTCTGGAAACACCATATATTTT. Its protein is CASSNLYRRSGNTIYF.

This clone was detected once. The gene calls are TRBV28 and TRBJ1-1; D remains unclear. The V and J ends lost 6 bases and 6 bases respectively, with 14 bases between them. Germline lookup yields CDR1 MDHEN and CDR2 SYDVKM. This CDR3 is 13 amino acids long. The CDR3 DNA follows: TGTGCCAGCAGCAAGAGACCGAGGGCTGAAGCTTTCTTT. This sequence encodes CASSKRPRAEAFF.

V gene TRBV28 combines with J gene TRBJ1-4, with TRBD1 as a possible D gene (5 bases). Trimming took 6 bases from V and 5 from J, leaving 13 bases between them. This CDR3 spans 14 amino acids. Germline loops: CDR1 MDHEN, CDR2 SYDVKM. CDR3 sequence (DNA): TGTGCCAGCAGGACTCAGGGCAAAAATGAAAAACTGTTTTTT. This encodes CASRTQGKNEKLFF.

The CDR3 spells CATKTPEGGPQHF. The CDR3 DNA is TGTGCCACCAAAACGCCGGAAGGGGGGCCCCAGCATTTT. The rearrangement uses TRBV15 and TRBJ1-5; a possible D gene is TRBD1 (6 bases). Trimming took off 7 bases at V and 9 bases at J, with 16 bases between the two ends. CDR1 is LNHNV, CDR2 YYDKDF, per germline (reference sequence). The CDR3 is 13 amino acids.

The genes are TRBV5-1 and TRBJ2-7; D call uncertain. There are 14 residues in the CDR3. The V gene's germline CDR1 is SGHRS and CDR2 YFSETQ. Between the trimmed V and J ends, which lost 0 bases and 5 bases, there was a span of 12 bases. DNA of the CDR3: TGCGCCAGCAGCTTGGAGCGCGTCCTGGACGAGCAGTACTTC. Protein sequence: CASSLERVLDEQYF.

The rearrangement joins TRBV5-5 to TRBJ1-6; no definite D call. The CDR3 consists of 14 residues. Germline V gene sequence: CDR1 SGHKS, CDR2 YYEKEE (reference sequence). Trimming cost V 0 bases and J 6 bases, with 7 bases left between them. CDR3 sequence (DNA): TGTGCCAGCAGCTTGGCCCTACTTAATTCACCCCTCCACTTT. Protein: CASSLALLNSPLHF.

The rearrangement joins TRBV4-1 to TRBJ1-2, with D unclear. The V end was cut by 0 bases, the J end by 4 bases, with 6 bases between. CDR3 length: 13 residues. Germline values: CDR1 MGHRA, CDR2 YSYEKL. The CDR3 reads CASSQEEGYGYTF. CDR3 nucleotides: TGCGCCAGCAGCCAAGAAGAGGGCTATGGCTACACCTTC.

This clone was found once. The chain is built from TRBV5-6 and TRBJ1-3, with D possibly being TRBD1 (5 bases). Germline CDR1 reads SGHDT; CDR2 reads YYEEEE. The germline V and J ends were trimmed by 6 bases and 3 bases, with 13 bases remaining between them. This CDR3 is 14 amino acids long. As DNA, the CDR3 is TGTGCCAGCAAGTATGGGACTTATGGAAACACCATATATTTT. It specifies CASKYGTYGNTIYF.

CDR3 sequence reads: CASTKLADQKETQYF. In DNA form, the CDR3 reads TGCGCCAGCACTAAACTAGCGGATCAAAAGGAGACCCAGTACTTC. V gene TRBV10-2 combines with J gene TRBJ2-5; 8 nucleotides align to TRBD2. This CDR3 spans 15 amino acids. Germline assignment: CDR1 WSHSY and CDR2 SAAADI. The trim removed 7 bases at V and 5 bases at J, leaving 12 bases unmatched.